This entry lists 4 T cell receptor beta chains sequenced from one sample in a study of T-cell reconstitution after alpha-beta-depleted transplantation in children. Researchers prepared the TCRbeta library using unique molecular identifiers, the study reports. One entry per CDR3 protein, called by TCRdb with MiXCR from the PCR reads. The sample lists approximately 420,000 distinct CDR3 sequences; about 11% were seen once. Sequencing was performed on PBMCs from the stem cell graft donor, taken from the stem cell graft. The receptor set was obtained from a human donor who donated a stem cell graft to a child with acute myeloid leukemia.

The rearrangement uses TRBV30 and TRBJ2-5, with TRBD1 matching 8 bases. The germline V gene has CDR1 GTSNPN and CDR2 SVGIG (reference sequence). J was trimmed by 7 bases and V by 2 bases; bases with no gene match: 6. The CDR3 is 13 residues long. CDR3 amino acids: CAWSQGAGGTQYF. The CDR3 DNA is TGTGCCTGGAGTCAGGGGGCAGGGGGGACCCAGTACTTC.

The rearrangement joins TRBV2 to TRBJ2-3; the D gene is possibly TRBD2 (5 bases). This CDR3 region has 12 residues. The germline V gene has CDR1 SNHLY and CDR2 FYNNEI. Deletions cut 4 bases from V and 9 bases from J, with 11 bases between. Written as DNA, the CDR3 is TGTGCCAGCAGTGGGACTGAGGGCACGCAGTATTTT. Its translation is CASSGTEGTQYF.

The chain combines TRBV19 with TRBJ2-2; TRBD1 is a possible D gene (6 bases). Trimming took 5 bases from V and 8 from J, leaving 18 bases between them. The length of the CDR3 is 15 residues. Looked up from germline, CDR1 is LNHDA and CDR2 is SQIVND (reference sequence). Here the CDR3 DNA reads TGTGCCAGTAGTTACTTCGGACAGTCCGTGGGGGAGCTGTTTTTT. It yields the protein CASSYFGQSVGELFF.

The chain employs TRBV5-1 and TRBJ2-3, with TRBD2 matching 10 bases. Trimming removed 5 bases from V and 0 bases from J; junction bases left unmatched: 6. CDR1 is SGHRS and CDR2 is YFSETQ in the germline V gene. CDR3 length equals 16 residues. CDR3 nucleotides: TGCGCCAGCAGTACCGGGACTAGCGCTAGCACAGATACGCAGTATTTT. Protein product: CASSTGTSASTDTQYF.